The 11 T cell receptor beta chains below come from one sample, sequenced in a study of CD8 T cells in Susac syndrome. The authors reverse transcribed roughly 0.5 to 1 ug RNA with random hexamers. In TCRdb, the immunoSEQ multiplex PCR reads were re-called with MiXCR into one record per CDR3 protein. The top ten clones hold roughly 0.08% of a sample with 150,000 to 200,000 distinct CDR3 sequences, about 91% of them seen once. Sequences were obtained from CD4+ T cells from PBMCs. These receptors all come from a human donor in good health.

This chain uses TRBV7-9 with TRBJ1-2; D gene unclear. The germline V gene encodes CDR1 SEHNR and CDR2 FQNEAQ (reference sequence). This CDR3 comprises 14 residues. Trimming shortened V by 4 bases and J by 8 bases, and 17 bases separated the two germline ends. The CDR3 is CASSSLDLAGGYTF. The CDR3 DNA follows: TGTGCCAGCAGCTCCCTGGACCTGGCCGGCGGCTACACCTTC. Based on the CDR3 plus reference TRBV7-9 and TRBJ1-2, the full variable domain is DTGVSQNPRHKITKRGQNVTFRCDPISEHNRLYWYRQTLGQGPEFLTYFQNEAQLEKSRLLSDRFSAERPKGSFSTLEIQRTEQGDSAMYLCASSSLDLAGGYTFGSGTRLTVV.

The chain recombines TRBV7-9 with TRBJ2-6; no clear D. The germline V gene encodes CDR1 SEHNR and CDR2 FQNEAQ (reference sequence). V was trimmed by 4 bases and J by 0 bases, leaving 10 bases between them. The CDR3 spans 16 residues. The CDR3 region is CASSSDTSSGANVLTF. DNA of the CDR3: TGTGCCAGCAGCTCCGACACGAGCTCTGGGGCCAACGTCCTGACTTTC. Using reference TRBV7-9 and TRBJ2-6 for the parts outside the CDR3, the full variable domain is DTGVSQNPRHKITKRGQNVTFRCDPISEHNRLYWYRQTLGQGPEFLTYFQNEAQLEKSRLLSDRFSAERPKGSFSTLEIQRTEQGDSAMYLCASSSDTSSGANVLTFGAGSRLTVL.

This chain uses TRBV7-2 with TRBJ2-5, with D tentatively TRBD1 or TRBD2 (5 bases each). This CDR3 is built from 15 residues. Germline CDR1 is SGHTA and CDR2 is FQGNSA. V lost 4 bases to trimming and J lost 2 bases, with 14 bases between them. In DNA form, the CDR3 reads TGTGCCAGCAGCTATCTAAGGGGAGCACAAGAGACCCAGTACTTC. This encodes CASSYLRGAQETQYF.

V is TRBV5-6 and J is TRBJ1-1; 8 bases agree with TRBD1. This CDR3 contains 14 residues. The germline V gene encodes CDR1 SGHDT and CDR2 YYEEEE. The V gene end was trimmed by 4 bases and the J gene end by 5 bases; junction bases not matched to a gene: 7. The CDR3 reads CASSKLTGGTEAFF. CDR3 nucleotides: TGTGCCAGCAGCAAATTAACAGGGGGGACTGAAGCTTTCTTT.

The chain links TRBV29-1 to TRBJ2-5; 8 nucleotides agree with TRBD2. V lost 6 bases, J lost 5 bases, and 17 bases stayed unmatched. Germline V gene sequence: CDR1 SQVTM, CDR2 ANQGSEA. The CDR3 consists of 16 residues. CDR3 sequence (DNA): TGCAGCGTCTCATATTTAGCGGGACCTACTCGGGAGACCCAGTACTTC. The encoded protein is CSVSYLAGPTRETQYF.

This clonotype showed up just once. This chain connects TRBV29-1 to TRBJ2-7, with D possibly TRBD2 on 5 matching bases. Trimming removed 7 bases at V and 7 bases at J, with 17 bases between. Germline V CDR1 and CDR2: SQVTM, ANQGSEA. The CDR3 runs 12 residues. CDR3 nucleotides: TGCAGCGCCGGACTTCACGACGGGGAGCAGTACTTC. It is translated as CSAGLHDGEQYF.

The chain joins TRBV19 to TRBJ1-2; D unclear. Germline V gene lookup returns CDR1 LNHDA and CDR2 SQIVND (reference sequence). CDR3 size: 13 residues. The V end lost 6 bases, the J end lost 0 bases, and 8 bases lay between the germline ends. CDR3: CASRAAANYGYTF. Written as DNA, the CDR3 is TGTGCCAGTAGGGCAGCAGCTAACTATGGCTACACCTTC.

This chain's CDR3 is CASRVDRGDIQYF. CDR3 DNA sequence: TGTGCCAGCAGAGTGGACAGGGGGGACATTCAGTACTTC. The chain joins TRBV6-1 to TRBJ2-4; TRBD1 matches 10 bases. CDR3 size: 13 residues. The J segment lost 8 bases and the V segment lost 6 bases, leaving 4 bases of the junction unmatched. The germline gives CDR1 MNHNS, CDR2 SASEGT.

V is TRBV6-2 or TRBV6-3 and J is TRBJ2-7; the D gene is possibly TRBD1 (5 bases). The CDR3 runs to 13 residues. Trimming removed 4 bases at V and 2 bases at J, with 9 bases between. CDR1 and CDR2 (germline): MNHEY, SVGEGT. CDR3 DNA: TGTGCCAGCAGTTCCCAGGGCACCTACGAGCAGTACTTC. Amino acids: CASSSQGTYEQYF.

CDR3 region: CASSERSYGYTF. CDR3 nucleotide sequence: TGTGCCAGCAGTGAGCGAAGCTATGGCTACACCTTC. The genes are TRBV2 and TRBJ1-2; D remains unclear. CDR1 is SNHLY and CDR2 is FYNNEI in the germline V gene. The CDR3 covers 12 residues. V lost 3 bases, J lost 4 bases, and 6 bases lay in between.

The chain employs TRBV4-3 and TRBJ1-4; D not resolved. The CDR3 contains 15 residues. Per the germline V gene, CDR1 is LGHNA and CDR2 is YSLEER. The V gene lost 0 bases and the J gene lost 4 bases, with 9 bases spanning the gap. DNA of the CDR3: TGCGCCAGCAGCCAAGATTTTACGAATAATGAAAAACTGTTTTTT. Residues: CASSQDFTNNEKLFF.